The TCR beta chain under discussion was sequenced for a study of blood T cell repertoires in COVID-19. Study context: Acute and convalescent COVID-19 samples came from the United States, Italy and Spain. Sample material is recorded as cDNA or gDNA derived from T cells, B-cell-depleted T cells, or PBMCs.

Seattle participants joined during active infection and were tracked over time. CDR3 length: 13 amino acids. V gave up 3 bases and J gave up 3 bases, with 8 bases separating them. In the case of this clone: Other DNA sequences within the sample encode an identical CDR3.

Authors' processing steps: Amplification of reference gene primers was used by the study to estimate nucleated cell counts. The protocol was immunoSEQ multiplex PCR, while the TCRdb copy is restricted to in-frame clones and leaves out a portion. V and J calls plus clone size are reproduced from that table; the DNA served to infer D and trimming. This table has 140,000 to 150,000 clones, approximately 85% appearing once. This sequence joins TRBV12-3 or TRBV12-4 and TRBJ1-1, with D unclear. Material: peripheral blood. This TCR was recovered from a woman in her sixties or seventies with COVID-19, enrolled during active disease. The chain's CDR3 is CASSFDKHTEAFF. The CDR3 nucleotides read TGTGCCAGCAGTTTCGACAAGCACACTGAAGCTTTCTTT.